This entry describes one T cell receptor beta chain. The junction shows a germline mismatch at one end, possibly a read error. Produced via immunoSEQ multiplex PCR; TCRdb's table is partial and in-frame only. This sample yields over 200,000 clones, of which over 75% are seen a single time; roughly 10% belongs to the top ten. The treatment was: 15 to 20 received Ad26.COV2.S at low or high dose, single or two shots; several received placebo; per-sample allocation not given. All samples were drawn on day 63, counting from the first vaccine or placebo injection. The data were obtained in a study of Ad26.COV2.S vaccination and SARS-CoV-2 variants. The CDR3 sequence is 13 residues long. Germline values: CDR1 LNHDA, CDR2 SQIVND (reference sequence).

This specimen was peripheral blood, taken in a trial of Ad26.COV2.S vaccine versus placebo. This rearrangement joins TRBV19 to TRBJ1-5; no firm D call. The sequence derives from a person aged 18 to 59 who received the Ad26.COV2.S COVID-19 vaccine or a placebo. CDR3 sequence reads: CASSIGGDQSQHF. CDR3 sequence (DNA): TGTGCCAGTAGTATAGGGGGTGATCAGTCCCAGCATTTT.